This is a list of T cell receptor beta chains from one sample in a study of CD8 T cells in ankylosing spondylitis. Each CDR3 protein is one row after TCRdb ran MiXCR on the 5' RACE reads. The table includes a few hundred thousand distinct CDR3 sequences, under 20% detected once. Material for sequencing was blood, either unsorted or a sorted T cell fraction (not recorded which). These receptors were obtained from a male donor with ankylosing spondylitis. Both conserved end residues are trimmed from each CDR3.

v_call: TRBV6-2/TRBV6-3
cdr3_aa: ASSYSIWDRRAF

v_call: TRBV10-3
cdr3_aa: AIRNSARGEEQY

v_call: TRBV5-1
cdr3_aa: ASVDTQNTGELF

v_call: TRBV10-3
cdr3_aa: AISLGLAVSYEQY

v_call: TRBV4-2
cdr3_aa: ASSHVGTSESDTQY

v_call: TRBV30
cdr3_aa: AWTRPREQF

v_call: TRBV20-1
cdr3_aa: SASGRGDADTQY

v_call: TRBV20-1
cdr3_aa: SAGHETRLQDEQY

v_call: TRBV27
cdr3_aa: ASSLYGTGTNQPQH

v_call: TRBV10-3
cdr3_aa: AISFQGAEAF

v_call: TRBV7-9
cdr3_aa: ASSFRGGSYEQY

v_call: TRBV28
cdr3_aa: ASSSARRYEQY

v_call: TRBV20-1
cdr3_aa: SARGMASGLLGKTQY

v_call: TRBV12-3/TRBV12-4
cdr3_aa: ASSLEGGAMKAF

v_call: TRBV20-1
cdr3_aa: SAPSGGSTDTQY

v_call: TRBV6-1
cdr3_aa: ASSDGHVKGEKLF

v_call: TRBV30
cdr3_aa: AWSVWGTNEKLF

v_call: TRBV29-1
cdr3_aa: SGRDRSPANEQF

v_call: TRBV28
cdr3_aa: ASSPPGQDPRGEQY

v_call: TRBV5-1
cdr3_aa: ASSDGRLKYNEQF

v_call: TRBV5-5
cdr3_aa: ASSLVAAGGPTGELF

v_call: TRBV4-3
cdr3_aa: ASSSRAATTDTQY

v_call: TRBV29-1
cdr3_aa: SVENPSGALSSYNEQF

v_call: TRBV6-1
cdr3_aa: ASSGQGGYPGELF

v_call: TRBV7-9
cdr3_aa: ASSLGTGNTGELF

v_call: TRBV5-1
cdr3_aa: ASSGTGGKVGEQY

v_call: TRBV29-1
cdr3_aa: SVVRTTGTEAF

v_call: TRBV4-2
cdr3_aa: ASSQGGVSNDNSPLH

v_call: TRBV30
cdr3_aa: GTGGTQLNTGELF

v_call: TRBV7-9
cdr3_aa: ASSSDRYNSPLH

v_call: TRBV7-2
cdr3_aa: ASSWRAKTYEQY

v_call: TRBV3-1
cdr3_aa: ASSQGIASRFESTQY

v_call: TRBV5-6
cdr3_aa: ASSLPGLFTDTQY

v_call: TRBV25-1
cdr3_aa: ASSGRTDVYEQY

v_call: TRBV5-1
cdr3_aa: ASSLELAPQY

v_call: TRBV15
cdr3_aa: ATSRDPGLQETQY

v_call: TRBV30
cdr3_aa: ARTTGTSLLNEQF

v_call: TRBV27
cdr3_aa: ASSFAGGPQGEQF

v_call: TRBV15
cdr3_aa: ATKHESGPSGANVLT

v_call: TRBV24-1
cdr3_aa: ATSEHRDRDNQPQH

v_call: TRBV7-9
cdr3_aa: ASSNGLAGETGELF

v_call: TRBV7-2
cdr3_aa: ASSLATTTGSYGYT

v_call: TRBV27
cdr3_aa: ASSPTGGFGNQPQH

v_call: TRBV28
cdr3_aa: ASSPQGAEGTEAF

v_call: TRBV20-1
cdr3_aa: SAPLTYEQY

v_call: TRBV20-1
cdr3_aa: SASASGAEQY

v_call: TRBV15
cdr3_aa: ATSSSGRAGYEQY

v_call: TRBV10-3
cdr3_aa: ASRDRETNTEAF

v_call: TRBV4-1
cdr3_aa: ASSQDGLAYDIAKNIQY

v_call: TRBV12-3/TRBV12-4
cdr3_aa: ASSLGRERNEQF

v_call: TRBV7-9
cdr3_aa: ASSFRGELNYEQY

v_call: TRBV5-8
cdr3_aa: ASSLASGVILEEQF

v_call: TRBV18
cdr3_aa: ASSPQTGSSGNTIY

v_call: TRBV18
cdr3_aa: ASSPPGLADTQY

v_call: TRBV12-3/TRBV12-4
cdr3_aa: TSSLADGPQETQY